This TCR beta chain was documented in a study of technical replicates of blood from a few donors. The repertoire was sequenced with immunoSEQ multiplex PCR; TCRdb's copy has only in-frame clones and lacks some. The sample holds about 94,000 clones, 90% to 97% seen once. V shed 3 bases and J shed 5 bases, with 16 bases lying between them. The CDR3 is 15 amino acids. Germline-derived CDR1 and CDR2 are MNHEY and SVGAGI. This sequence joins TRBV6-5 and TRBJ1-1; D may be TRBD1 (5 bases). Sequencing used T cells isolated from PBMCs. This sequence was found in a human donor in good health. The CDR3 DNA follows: TGTGCCAGCAGTTATAGGTCCGGGGGTAATACTGAAGCTTTCTTT. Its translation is CASSYRSGGNTEAFF.